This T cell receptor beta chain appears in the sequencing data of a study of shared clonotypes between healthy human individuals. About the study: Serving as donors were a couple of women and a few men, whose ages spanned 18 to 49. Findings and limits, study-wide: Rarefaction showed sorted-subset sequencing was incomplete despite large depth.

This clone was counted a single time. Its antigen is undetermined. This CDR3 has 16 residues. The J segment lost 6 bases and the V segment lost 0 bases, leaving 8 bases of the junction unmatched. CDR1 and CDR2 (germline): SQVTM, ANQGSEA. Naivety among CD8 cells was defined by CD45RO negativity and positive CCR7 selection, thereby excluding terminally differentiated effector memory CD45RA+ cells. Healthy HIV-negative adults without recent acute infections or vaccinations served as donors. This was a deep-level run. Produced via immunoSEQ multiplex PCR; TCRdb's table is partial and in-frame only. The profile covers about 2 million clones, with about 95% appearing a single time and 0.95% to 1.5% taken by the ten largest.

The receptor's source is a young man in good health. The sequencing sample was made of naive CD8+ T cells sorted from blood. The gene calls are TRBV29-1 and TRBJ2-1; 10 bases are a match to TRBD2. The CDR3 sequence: CSVEDGWLAGANEQFF. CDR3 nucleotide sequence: TGCAGCGTTGAAGATGGGTGGCTAGCGGGGGCCAATGAGCAGTTCTTC.